The clone carrying this T cell receptor beta chain was seen just once. Trimming shortened V by 9 bases and J by 8 bases, and 19 bases separated the two germline ends. The CDR3 runs 13 residues. CDR1 is MNHNY and CDR2 is SVGAGI in the germline V gene (reference sequence). This entry is derived from a study of blood T cell repertoires in COVID-19. Authors' data handling: Quantification of nucleated cells was approximated via reference gene primer amplification. The protocol was immunoSEQ multiplex PCR, while the TCRdb copy is restricted to in-frame clones and leaves out a portion. Clone size and the V and J calls come from that table; the DNA yielded D and trimming. This table holds about 260,000 clones, about 91% found once.

Sample: PBMCs or T cells enriched from blood (not recorded which). The J gene is TRBJ1-2, the V gene TRBV6-6; D is unresolved. This receptor was identified in a man aged 35-49 years who had been exposed to COVID-19. The CDR3 is CASSGKDRGGYTF. DNA of the CDR3: TGTGCCAGTTCGGGTAAAGACCGTGGGGGCTACACCTTC.